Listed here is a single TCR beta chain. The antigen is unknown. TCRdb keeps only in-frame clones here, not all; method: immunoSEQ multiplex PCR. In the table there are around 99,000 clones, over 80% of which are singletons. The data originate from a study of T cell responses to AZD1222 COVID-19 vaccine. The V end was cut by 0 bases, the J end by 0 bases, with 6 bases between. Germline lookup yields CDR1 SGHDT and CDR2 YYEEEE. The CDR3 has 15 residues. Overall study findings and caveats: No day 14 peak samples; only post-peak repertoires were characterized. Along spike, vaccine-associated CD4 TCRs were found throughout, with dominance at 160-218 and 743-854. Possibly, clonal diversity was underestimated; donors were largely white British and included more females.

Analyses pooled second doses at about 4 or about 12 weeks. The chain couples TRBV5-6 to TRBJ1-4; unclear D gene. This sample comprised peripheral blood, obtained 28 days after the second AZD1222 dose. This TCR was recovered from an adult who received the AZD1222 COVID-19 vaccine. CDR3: CASSLDTPTNEKLFF. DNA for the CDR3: TGTGCCAGCAGCTTGGACACCCCAACTAATGAAAAACTGTTTTTT. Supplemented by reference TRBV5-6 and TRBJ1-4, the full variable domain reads DAGVTQSPTHLIKTRGQQVTLRCSPKSGHDTVSWYQQALGQGPQFIFQYYEEEERQRGNFPDRFSGHQFPNYSSELNVNALLLGDSALYLCASSLDTPTNEKLFFGSGTQLSVL.